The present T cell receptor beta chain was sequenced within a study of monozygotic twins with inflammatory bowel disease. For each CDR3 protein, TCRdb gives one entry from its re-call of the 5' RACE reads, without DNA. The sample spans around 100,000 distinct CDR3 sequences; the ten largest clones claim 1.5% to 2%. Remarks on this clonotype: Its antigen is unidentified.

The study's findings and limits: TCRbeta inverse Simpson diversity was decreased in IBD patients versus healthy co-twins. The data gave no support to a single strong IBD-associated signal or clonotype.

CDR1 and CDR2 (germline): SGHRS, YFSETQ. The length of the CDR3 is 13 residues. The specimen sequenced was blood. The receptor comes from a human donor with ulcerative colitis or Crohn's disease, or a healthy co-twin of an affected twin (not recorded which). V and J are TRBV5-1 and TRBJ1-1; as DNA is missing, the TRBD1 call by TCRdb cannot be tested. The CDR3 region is CASGDTGGTEAFF.